The clone carrying this T cell receptor (beta chain) appeared a single time. Antigen: not known. Stated time point: time of PML onset. T3 refers to blood collected at the onset of PML. The record originates from a study of multiple sclerosis patients with progressive multifocal leukoencephalopathy. Study results and caveats: Lower normalized Shannon entropy suggested reduced TRB diversity in most PML patients. Findings may reflect JC virus infection or just general immunocompromise. Clones expanded at PML were already present before and during natalizumab.

Some clones are missing from TCRdb's copy, which holds only in-frame ones; the method was immunoSEQ multiplex PCR. The sample has fewer than 40,000 clones; roughly 87% are singletons. There are 15 residues in the CDR3. CDR1 and CDR2 from the germline V gene are LGHNA and YSLEER. V dropped 0 bases and J dropped 7 bases, with 13 bases sitting between them. The rearrangement joins TRBV4-3 to TRBJ1-5; D is unclear. Sequencing was performed on PBMCs, taken from a patient treated with natalizumab. This clonotype was obtained from a human donor with progressive multifocal leukoencephalopathy. In DNA, the CDR3 is TGCGCCAGCAGCCAAGAAGAGGGTTCAAGGCAGCCCCAGCATTTT. Translating it yields CASSQEEGSRQPQHF.